This T cell receptor (beta chain) emerged from a study of OX40 agonist ivuxolimab in advanced cancers. Losses at the gene ends were 3 bases for V and 5 bases for J; bases not matched to a gene: 7. Germline V lookup: CDR1 SGHNT, CDR2 YYREEE (reference sequence). The CDR3 has 14 residues. Sequencing used immunoSEQ multiplex PCR; TCRdb keeps in-frame clones, though not all of them. The data contain approximately 40,000 clones, about 80% of them singletons. This chain connects TRBV5-4 to TRBJ2-7; 8 bases align to TRBD1. Source: CD4+ or CD8+ T cells sorted from blood, taken in a trial of the OX40 agonist ivuxolimab. The receptor was isolated from an adult with an advanced solid tumor such as melanoma, head and neck, liver or kidney cancer. DNA for the CDR3: TGTGCCAGCAGCTGGCGGACAGGGACAAACGAGCAGTACTTC. It translates to CASSWRTGTNEQYF.